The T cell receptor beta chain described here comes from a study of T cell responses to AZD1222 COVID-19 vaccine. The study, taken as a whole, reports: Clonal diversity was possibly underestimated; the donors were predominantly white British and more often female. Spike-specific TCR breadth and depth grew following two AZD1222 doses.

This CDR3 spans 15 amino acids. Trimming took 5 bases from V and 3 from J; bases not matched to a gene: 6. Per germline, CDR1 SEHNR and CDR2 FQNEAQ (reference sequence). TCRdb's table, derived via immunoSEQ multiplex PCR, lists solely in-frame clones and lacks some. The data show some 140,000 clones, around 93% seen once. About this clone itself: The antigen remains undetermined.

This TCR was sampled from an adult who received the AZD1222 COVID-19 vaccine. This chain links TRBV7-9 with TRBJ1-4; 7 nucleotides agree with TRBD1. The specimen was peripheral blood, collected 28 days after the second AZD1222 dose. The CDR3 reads CASSLRTGSNEKLFF. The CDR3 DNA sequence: TGTGCCAGCAGCCTGCGGACAGGATCTAATGAAAAACTGTTTTTT.